A single sample is the source of the 16 T cell receptor beta chains below, sequenced in a study of human T cells and chemical hapten exposure. A single record per CDR3 protein comes from TCRdb applying MiXCR to the RACE reads. The data show roughly 380,000 distinct CDR3 sequences, with about 4.8% seen just once and about 2.1% held by the top ten. Time point meaning: patch test 1, 2 weeks after DPC sensitization. Stated treatment: therapeutic diphenylcyclopropenone sensitization with weekly scalp DPC. Material: whole blood, obtained in connection with sensitization to the hapten diphenylcyclopropenone (DPC). These receptors were obtained from a woman aged 50 to 60 with alopecia areata. Some clones in this sample may be carry-over from other donors' samples.

There are many counts of this clonotype. The chain has TRBV21-1 and TRBJ2-4; the table assigns TRBD1, which was not confirmed against the DNA. TRBV21-1 has pseudogene status. The CDR3 runs to 14 residues. In DNA, the CDR3 is TGTGCCAGCAGCGACAGGTTAGCCAAAAACATTCAGTACTTC. Amino acids: CASSDRLAKNIQYF.

This clonotype has a handful of counts. The chain employs TRBV27 and TRBJ2-1; possible D gene TRBD2, 6 bases. This CDR3 is 17 amino acids long. Per the germline V gene, CDR1 is MNHEY and CDR2 is SMNVEV (reference sequence). V was cut by 3 bases and J by 10 bases, with 25 bases left in between. The CDR3 bases are TGTGCCAGCAGTTTTTTGTTGGCGCCTGGGGGGTCTACCGAGCAGTTCTTC. It is translated as CASSFLLAPGGSTEQFF.

This chain joins TRBV20-1 and TRBJ2-1; 10 positions match TRBD2. J was trimmed by 5 bases and V by 0 bases; bases with no gene match: 7. The CDR3 is 16 amino acids. Germline-derived CDR1 and CDR2 are DFQATT and SNEGSKA (reference sequence). The CDR3 here is CSARDGASGRDNEQFF. CDR3 coding DNA: TGCAGTGCTAGAGACGGTGCTAGCGGGAGAGACAATGAGCAGTTCTTC.

In this sample, this clonotype turned up many times. The gene calls are TRBV20-1 and TRBJ2-1, with D possibly TRBD1 on 5 matching bases. Trimming stripped 0 bases from V and 2 bases from J, with 11 bases between. CDR3 length: 15 residues. Looked up from germline, CDR1 is DFQATT and CDR2 is SNEGSKA (reference sequence). CDR3 sequence reads: CSARDVRVTYNEQFF. As DNA, the CDR3 is TGCAGTGCTAGAGATGTCAGGGTGACCTACAATGAGCAGTTCTTC.

The gene calls are TRBV24-1 and TRBJ2-6, with 13 nucleotides matching TRBD2. Looked up from germline, CDR1 is KGHDR and CDR2 is SFDVKD. The CDR3 spans 21 residues. Germline trimming cut 11 bases from V and 0 bases from J; bases unmatched to any gene: 18. DNA of the CDR3: TGTGCCAACGGACTAGCGGGAGAGGGTGTCAGGAATGGCTCTGGGGCCAACGTCCTGACTTTC. Its translation: CANGLAGEGVRNGSGANVLTF.

This clonotype was detected ten times or more. V and J are TRBV7-2 and TRBJ2-5; 7 bases agree with TRBD2. Germline assignment: CDR1 SGHTA and CDR2 FQGNSA. The J segment lost 4 bases and the V segment lost 5 bases, leaving 7 bases of the junction unmatched. This CDR3 region has 14 residues. The CDR3 bases are TGTGCCAGCAGCCGGGGGGTCGCTCGAGAGACCCAGTACTTC. It yields the protein CASSRGVARETQYF.

This clonotype was counted at least ten times. V is TRBV10-3 and J is TRBJ1-4; D uncertain. V was clipped by 10 bases and J by 2 bases, with 14 bases between them. CDR1 and CDR2 (germline): ENHRY, SYGVKD. The CDR3 consists of 14 residues. The DNA of the CDR3 is TGTGCCACAGCCTCCGACATTACTAATGAAAAACTGTTTTTT. Its translation is CATASDITNEKLFF.

As to this clonotype: It may be a read error: a sequence one base away is much more abundant. The rearrangement links TRBV6-2 or TRBV6-3 to TRBJ1-1; D is possibly TRBD1 (6 bases). The germline V gene encodes CDR1 MNHEY and CDR2 SVGEGT. The CDR3 runs 15 residues. Trimming left V 3 bases short and J 1 base short, with 12 bases between. CDR3 nucleotide sequence: TGTGCCAGCAGTTATACAGGGACACGGAACACTGAAGCTTTCTTT. It encodes CASSYTGTRNTEAFF.

This clonotype has more than one count but fewer than ten. The chain employs TRBV4-1 and TRBJ1-5, with a weak D call TRBD1 (6 bases). CDR3 length: 13 amino acids. Trimming shortened V by 4 bases and J by 6 bases, and 10 bases separated the two germline ends. Germline CDR1 MGHRA, CDR2 YSYEKL. The CDR3 DNA sequence: TGCGCCAGCAGCCCACTACAGGGTCAGCCCCAGCATTTT. Translation gives CASSPLQGQPQHF.

This chain links TRBV20-1 with TRBJ2-7; D is ambiguous. V shed 0 bases and J shed 2 bases, with 17 bases lying between them. This CDR3 is 16 amino acids long. In germline, CDR1 is DFQATT, CDR2 SNEGSKA (reference sequence). DNA for the CDR3: TGCAGTGCTAGAGACGTAGAGGCCATTAGTACCTACGAGCAGTACTTC. Its translation: CSARDVEAISTYEQYF.

Many counts were recorded for this clonotype. This chain connects TRBV18 to TRBJ2-7, with TRBD1 matching over 12 bases. Germline V gene lookup returns CDR1 KGHSH and CDR2 LQKENI. Losses at the gene ends were 5 bases for V and 2 bases for J; bases not matched to a gene: 10. The CDR3 is 17 amino acids. CDR3 residues: CASSSPGQGAAAYEQYF. The CDR3 DNA reads as TGTGCCAGCTCATCCCCGGGACAGGGGGCGGCCGCCTACGAGCAGTACTTC. Based on the CDR3 plus reference TRBV18 and TRBJ2-7, the full variable domain is NAGVMQNPRHLVRRRGQEARLRCSPMKGHSHVYWYRQLPEEGLKFMVYLQKENIIDESGMPKERFSAEFPKEGPSILRIQQVVRGDSAAYFCASSSPGQGAAAYEQYFGPGTRLTVT.

This clonotype has only a few counts. The CDR3 DNA sequence: TGTGCCAGCAGCCGAGGCAAGGAGTACCAAGAGACCCAGTACTTC. This encodes CASSRGKEYQETQYF. The chain joins TRBV6-6 to TRBJ2-5; D ambiguous. The germline V gene has CDR1 MNHNY and CDR2 SVGAGI (reference sequence). The V and J ends lost 6 bases and 0 bases respectively, with 14 bases between them. The CDR3 runs to 15 residues.

The sample holds a few counts of this clonotype. The chain is built from TRBV10-3 and TRBJ2-1, with 8 bases lining up with TRBD2. Per the germline V gene, CDR1 is ENHRY and CDR2 is SYGVKD. With V trimmed by 0 bases and J by 0 bases, 7 bases remained unmatched. The CDR3 length is 18 residues. The CDR3 loop reads CAISESKGLAGSYNEQFF. Written as DNA, the CDR3 is TGTGCCATCAGTGAGTCAAAAGGACTAGCAGGCTCCTACAATGAGCAGTTCTTC.

This clonotype has at least ten counts. This chain connects TRBV5-4 to TRBJ2-1; TRBD2 might be the D (6 bases). The germline V gene has CDR1 SGHNT and CDR2 YYREEE (reference sequence). The germline V and J ends were trimmed by 0 bases and 0 bases, with 7 bases remaining between them. This CDR3 is built from 15 residues. CDR3 in DNA: TGTGCCAGCAGCTTGGCTAGCGTCTCCTACAATGAGCAGTTCTTC. The encoded protein is CASSLASVSYNEQFF.

Many counts were recorded for this clonotype. V and J are TRBV6-6 and TRBJ1-5; no clear D. Per the germline V gene, CDR1 is MNHNY and CDR2 is SVGAGI (reference sequence). Trimming pared 4 bases from V and 10 bases from J, leaving 5 bases between. The CDR3 loop spans 10 amino acids. CDR3 bases: TGTGCCAGCAGTTTAAACCCCCAGCATTTT. It specifies CASSLNPQHF.

This clonotype came up many times. This sequence joins TRBV7-2 and TRBJ2-5; D not certain. Germline CDR1 reads SGHTA; CDR2 reads FQGNSA. The V end was cut by 5 bases, the J end by 4 bases, with 14 bases between. The CDR3 is 14 residues long. The CDR3 coding sequence is TGTGCCAGCAGCCAGGATTTTGCCGCAGAGACCCAGTACTTC. Its translation: CASSQDFAAETQYF.